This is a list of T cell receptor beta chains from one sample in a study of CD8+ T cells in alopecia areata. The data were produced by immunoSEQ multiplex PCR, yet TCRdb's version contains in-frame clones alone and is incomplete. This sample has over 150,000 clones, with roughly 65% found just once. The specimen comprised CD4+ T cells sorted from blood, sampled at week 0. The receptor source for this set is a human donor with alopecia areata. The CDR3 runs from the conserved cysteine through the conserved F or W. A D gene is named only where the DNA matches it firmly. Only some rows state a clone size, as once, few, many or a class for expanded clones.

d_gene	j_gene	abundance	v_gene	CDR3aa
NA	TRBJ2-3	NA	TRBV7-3	CASSSTGDTQYF
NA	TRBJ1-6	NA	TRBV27	CASSFGSQDSPLHF
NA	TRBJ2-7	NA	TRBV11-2	CASSLVGEQYF
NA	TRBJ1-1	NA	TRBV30	CAWSATQNTEAFF
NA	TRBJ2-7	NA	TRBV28	CASSFQLKQYF
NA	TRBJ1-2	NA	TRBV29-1	CSVRRGSDYGYTF
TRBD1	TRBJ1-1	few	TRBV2	CASDGQGRHTEAFF
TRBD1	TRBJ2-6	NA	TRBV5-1	CASSPGQGVSGANVLTF
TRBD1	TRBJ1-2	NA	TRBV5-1	CASSARDSQANYGYTF
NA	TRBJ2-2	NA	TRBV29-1	CSATGLKNTGELFF
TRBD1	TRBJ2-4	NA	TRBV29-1	CSVERGKPGQVKNIQYF
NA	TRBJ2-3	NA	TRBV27	CASSLSFQSTQYF
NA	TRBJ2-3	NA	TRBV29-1	CSVGGRGTDTQYF
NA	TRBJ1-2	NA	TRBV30	CAWTPGLGNSGYTF
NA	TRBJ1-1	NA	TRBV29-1	CSVVVRGGYTEAFF
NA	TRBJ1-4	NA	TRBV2	CASSGTTNEKLFF
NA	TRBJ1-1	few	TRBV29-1	CSAHMTWGEAFF
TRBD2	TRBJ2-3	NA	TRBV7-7	CASSPGRAGLNTQYF
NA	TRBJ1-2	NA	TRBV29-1	CSVTSPAAHYGYTF
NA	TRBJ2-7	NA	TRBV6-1	CASSEALNEQYF
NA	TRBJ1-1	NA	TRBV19	CASSMGRVTEAFF
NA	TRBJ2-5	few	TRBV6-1	CASSEVWGPRETQYF
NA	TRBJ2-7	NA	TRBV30	CAWTPRMIGQTYEQYF
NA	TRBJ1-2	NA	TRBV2	CASSYDPRIYTF
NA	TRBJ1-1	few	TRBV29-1	CSVSRTQGTEAFF
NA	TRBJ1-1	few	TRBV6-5	CASSTRTTEAFF
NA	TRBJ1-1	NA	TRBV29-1	CSSGPLMNTEAFF
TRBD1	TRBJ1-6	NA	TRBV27	CASSYRTGDSPLHF
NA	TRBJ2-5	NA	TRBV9	CASSVATGNRETQYF
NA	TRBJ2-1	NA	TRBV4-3	CASSQALRAPPGEQFF
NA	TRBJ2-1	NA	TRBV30	CAWSVGGGPVNEQFF
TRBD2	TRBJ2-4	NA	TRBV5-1	CASSSGLAGAENIQYF
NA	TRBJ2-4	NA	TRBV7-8	CASSATGVAKNIQYF
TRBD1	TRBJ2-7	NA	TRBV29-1	CSGSSRAGQGYYEQYF
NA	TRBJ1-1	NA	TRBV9	CASSVGVGMNTEAFF
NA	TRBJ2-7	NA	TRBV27	CASSLPGGEQYF
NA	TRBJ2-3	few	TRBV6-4	CASSDLEGADTQYF
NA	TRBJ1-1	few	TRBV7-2	CASSRENTEAFF
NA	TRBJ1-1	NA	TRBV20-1	CSARVDREAFF
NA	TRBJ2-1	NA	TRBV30	CAWSVRGLEQFF
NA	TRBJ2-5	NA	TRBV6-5	CASSYSGPQETQYF
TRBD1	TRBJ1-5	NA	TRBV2	CASSGDRVVSNQPQHF
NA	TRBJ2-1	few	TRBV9	CASTFLQGGAGDNEQFF
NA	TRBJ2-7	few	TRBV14	CASSQERFGHEQYF
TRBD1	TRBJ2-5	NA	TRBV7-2	CASSLGQGGKTQYF
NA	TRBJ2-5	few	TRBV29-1	CSVTRGGETQYF
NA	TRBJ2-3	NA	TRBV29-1	CSVEHIITDTQYF
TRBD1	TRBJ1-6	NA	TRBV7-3	CASSSGQGSPLHF
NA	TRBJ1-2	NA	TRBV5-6	CASSTVVRATNYGYTF
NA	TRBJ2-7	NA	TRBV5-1	CASSTKGSGHVSYEQYF
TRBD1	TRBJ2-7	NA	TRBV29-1	CSVDLTGVGYEQYF
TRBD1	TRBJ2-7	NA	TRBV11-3	CASTLGQGREQYF
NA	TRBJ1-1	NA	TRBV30	CAWTPAGGFPEAFF
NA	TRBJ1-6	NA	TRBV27	CASSFSTALNSPLHF
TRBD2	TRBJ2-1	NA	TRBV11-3	CASSLVVTSGKQFF
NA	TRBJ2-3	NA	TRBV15	CATSRGSTDTQYF
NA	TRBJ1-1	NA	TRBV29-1	CSVEGRQGNTEAFF